Listed below are T cell receptor beta chains from one sample, sequenced in a study of post-analysis software for immune sequencing data. From the PCR reads, TCRdb called clonotypes with MiXCR, one entry per CDR3 protein. The profile shows about 820,000 distinct CDR3 sequences, approximately 57% of them singletons. The sample comprised blood. Receptor source: a girl between 5 and 17 years old with multiple sclerosis. Both conserved end residues are part of each CDR3. A D gene is named only where the DNA matches it firmly. The size entry is marked missing in some rows and otherwise reads once, few, many or a size class.

CDR3aa: CASSLARTSGINNEQFF
CDR3nt: TGTGCCAGCAGTTTAGCGAGGACTAGCGGGATCAACAATGAGCAGTTCTTC
j_gene: TRBJ2-1
v_gene: TRBV12-3/TRBV12-4
d_gene: TRBD2
abundance: few

CDR3aa: CSVYPGREGYTF
CDR3nt: TGCAGCGTTTATCCGGGACGGGAGGGCTACACCTTC
j_gene: TRBJ1-2
v_gene: TRBV29-1
d_gene: NA
abundance: NA

CDR3aa: CASSYTGDRGETQYF
CDR3nt: TGTGCCAGCAGTTACACGGGAGACAGGGGAGAGACCCAGTACTTC
j_gene: TRBJ2-5
v_gene: TRBV6-2/TRBV6-3
d_gene: TRBD1
abundance: once

CDR3aa: CASSPLRDSYEQYF
CDR3nt: TGTGCCAGCTCACCCCTACGGGACTCCTACGAGCAGTACTTC
j_gene: TRBJ2-7
v_gene: TRBV18
d_gene: NA
abundance: few

CDR3aa: CASSYRMWADYEQYF
CDR3nt: TGTGCCAGCAGTTACAGGATGTGGGCTGACTACGAGCAGTACTTC
j_gene: TRBJ2-7
v_gene: TRBV6-4
d_gene: NA
abundance: NA

CDR3aa: CSASRWTSPSYEQYF
CDR3nt: TGCAGTGCTAGTCGTTGGACTAGCCCATCCTACGAGCAGTACTTC
j_gene: TRBJ2-7
v_gene: TRBV20-1
d_gene: TRBD2
abundance: NA

CDR3aa: CASSFSSWLGNEQYF
CDR3nt: TGTGCCAGCAGCTTCTCTTCGTGGTTAGGCAATGAGCAGTACTTC
j_gene: TRBJ2-7
v_gene: TRBV7-9
d_gene: NA
abundance: NA

CDR3aa: CASSFRAGASYEQYF
CDR3nt: TGTGCCAGCAGTTTCAGGGCAGGGGCGTCCTACGAGCAGTACTTC
j_gene: TRBJ2-7
v_gene: TRBV12-3/TRBV12-4
d_gene: NA
abundance: NA

CDR3aa: CASSLVAGGVDEQFF
CDR3nt: TGTGCCAGCAGCTTAGTAGCGGGGGGTGTCGATGAGCAGTTCTTC
j_gene: TRBJ2-1
v_gene: TRBV7-8
d_gene: TRBD2
abundance: NA

CDR3aa: CASSTASDRVRNIQYF
CDR3nt: TGTGCCAGCAGTACGGCCTCGGACAGGGTCAGAAACATTCAGTACTTC
j_gene: TRBJ2-4
v_gene: TRBV6-1
d_gene: TRBD1
abundance: NA

CDR3aa: CASSLAGSETQYF
CDR3nt: TGTGCCAGCAGTCTAGCGGGGTCGGAGACCCAGTACTTC
j_gene: TRBJ2-5
v_gene: TRBV7-9
d_gene: TRBD2
abundance: NA

CDR3aa: CASSPRLNSNQPQHF
CDR3nt: TGTGCCAGCAGCCCCCGACTAAATAGCAATCAGCCCCAGCATTTT
j_gene: TRBJ1-5
v_gene: TRBV3-1
d_gene: NA
abundance: NA

CDR3aa: CASSYRRPESSYEQYF
CDR3nt: TGTGCCAGCAGTTACCGCCGCCCGGAGAGCTCCTACGAGCAGTACTTC
j_gene: TRBJ2-7
v_gene: TRBV6-6
d_gene: NA
abundance: NA

CDR3aa: CASSFRREASYNEQFF
CDR3nt: TGTGCCAGCAGCTTTAGGAGGGAGGCCTCCTACAATGAGCAGTTCTTC
j_gene: TRBJ2-1
v_gene: TRBV11-2
d_gene: NA
abundance: NA

CDR3aa: CASSVNPSLQETQYF
CDR3nt: TGTGCCAGCAGCGTAAACCCCTCTCTCCAAGAGACCCAGTACTTC
j_gene: TRBJ2-5
v_gene: TRBV9
d_gene: NA
abundance: NA

CDR3aa: CSVPLRGTLVNEQFF
CDR3nt: TGCAGCGTCCCTTTAAGGGGGACCCTGGTCAATGAGCAGTTCTTC
j_gene: TRBJ2-1
v_gene: TRBV29-1
d_gene: NA
abundance: few

CDR3aa: CASSPGQVRLIYGYTF
CDR3nt: TGTGCCAGCAGCCCAGGACAGGTTCGGCTAATCTATGGCTACACCTTC
j_gene: TRBJ1-2
v_gene: TRBV27
d_gene: TRBD1
abundance: NA

CDR3aa: CSASRQGASYEQYF
CDR3nt: TGCAGTGCTAGTAGACAGGGGGCCTCTTACGAGCAGTACTTC
j_gene: TRBJ2-7
v_gene: TRBV20-1
d_gene: TRBD1
abundance: NA

CDR3aa: CASSYSRGPESSYEQYF
CDR3nt: TGTGCCAGCAGTTACTCGAGGGGGCCCGAGAGCTCCTACGAGCAGTACTTC
j_gene: TRBJ2-7
v_gene: TRBV6-5
d_gene: TRBD1
abundance: NA

CDR3aa: CSARSEETQYF
CDR3nt: TGCAGTGCTAGGTCCGAAGAGACCCAGTACTTC
j_gene: TRBJ2-5
v_gene: TRBV20-1
d_gene: NA
abundance: few

CDR3aa: CSVVRGLASYNEQFF
CDR3nt: TGCAGCGTTGTAAGGGGACTAGCGAGTTACAATGAGCAGTTCTTC
j_gene: TRBJ2-1
v_gene: TRBV29-1
d_gene: TRBD2
abundance: NA

CDR3aa: CAWTTGANVLTF
CDR3nt: TGTGCCTGGACAACTGGGGCCAACGTCCTGACTTTC
j_gene: TRBJ2-6
v_gene: TRBV30
d_gene: NA
abundance: NA

CDR3aa: CSVDGASEQYF
CDR3nt: TGCAGCGTTGATGGGGCAAGCGAGCAGTACTTC
j_gene: TRBJ2-7
v_gene: TRBV29-1
d_gene: NA
abundance: NA

CDR3aa: CASSIGGNSYEQYF
CDR3nt: TGTGCCAGTAGTATCGGGGGGAACTCCTACGAGCAGTACTTC
j_gene: TRBJ2-7
v_gene: TRBV19
d_gene: TRBD2
abundance: few

CDR3aa: CASSLVAGAGNEQFF
CDR3nt: TGTGCCAGCAGCTTAGTAGCGGGGGCGGGGAATGAGCAGTTCTTC
j_gene: TRBJ2-1
v_gene: TRBV11-2
d_gene: TRBD2
abundance: few

CDR3aa: CSVEVVQMRAYEQYF
CDR3nt: TGCAGCGTTGAAGTAGTACAGATGAGAGCCTACGAGCAGTACTTC
j_gene: TRBJ2-7
v_gene: TRBV29-1
d_gene: NA
abundance: few

CDR3aa: CSARGWKLAGNSDTQYF
CDR3nt: TGCAGTGCTAGGGGGTGGAAACTAGCGGGAAACTCAGATACGCAGTATTTT
j_gene: TRBJ2-3
v_gene: TRBV20-1
d_gene: TRBD2
abundance: NA

CDR3aa: CSVVSEQETQYF
CDR3nt: TGCAGCGTTGTGTCCGAGCAAGAGACCCAGTACTTC
j_gene: TRBJ2-5
v_gene: TRBV29-1
d_gene: NA
abundance: NA

CDR3aa: CASSQEYRGDEAFF
CDR3nt: TGTGCCAGCAGCCAAGAGTACAGGGGCGATGAAGCTTTCTTT
j_gene: TRBJ1-1
v_gene: TRBV14
d_gene: TRBD1
abundance: NA

CDR3aa: CSVEGELTDTQYF
CDR3nt: TGCAGCGTTGAGGGGGAACTCACAGATACGCAGTATTTT
j_gene: TRBJ2-3
v_gene: TRBV29-1
d_gene: NA
abundance: few

CDR3aa: CSARVWLGGRKSYNSPLHF
CDR3nt: TGCAGTGCTAGAGTTTGGTTGGGAGGGAGAAAGTCCTATAATTCACCCCTCCACTTT
j_gene: TRBJ1-6
v_gene: TRBV20-1
d_gene: NA
abundance: NA

CDR3aa: CASSPGQAPETQYF
CDR3nt: TGTGCCAGCTCTCCCGGACAAGCCCCAGAGACCCAGTACTTC
j_gene: TRBJ2-5
v_gene: TRBV18
d_gene: NA
abundance: few

CDR3aa: CASSLPGIPLYEQYF
CDR3nt: TGTGCCAGCAGCCTCCCTGGGATCCCTCTCTACGAGCAGTACTTC
j_gene: TRBJ2-7
v_gene: TRBV11-2
d_gene: NA
abundance: NA

CDR3aa: CSVRRGNEQYF
CDR3nt: TGCAGCGTCCGTAGGGGTAATGAGCAGTACTTC
j_gene: TRBJ2-5
v_gene: TRBV29-1
d_gene: NA
abundance: NA

CDR3aa: CASSPTSGIPGTQYF
CDR3nt: TGTGCCAGCAGTCCCACTAGCGGGATACCCGGGACCCAGTACTTC
j_gene: TRBJ2-5
v_gene: TRBV6-6
d_gene: TRBD2
abundance: NA

CDR3aa: CASRTGGVYGYTF
CDR3nt: TGTGCCAGCAGGACAGGGGGCGTTTATGGCTACACCTTC
j_gene: TRBJ1-2
v_gene: TRBV28
d_gene: TRBD1
abundance: NA

CDR3aa: CASSGPGGRWTEAFF
CDR3nt: TGTGCCAGCAGCGGCCCAGGGGGCCGTTGGACTGAAGCTTTCTTT
j_gene: TRBJ1-1
v_gene: TRBV7-9
d_gene: TRBD1
abundance: few

CDR3aa: CASSFPGGFRGHDSFNEQFF
CDR3nt: TGTGCCAGCAGCTTCCCCGGAGGGTTCAGAGGACACGATTCCTTCAATGAGCAGTTCTTC
j_gene: TRBJ2-1
v_gene: TRBV7-9
d_gene: NA
abundance: NA

CDR3aa: CASSPQLDTQYF
CDR3nt: TGTGCCAGCAGCCCCCAGCTAGATACGCAGTATTTT
j_gene: TRBJ2-3
v_gene: TRBV7-2
d_gene: NA
abundance: NA

CDR3aa: CASSEALSRPSGSTDTQYF
CDR3nt: TGTGCCAGCAGTGAAGCGCTTTCTCGTCCTAGCGGCAGCACAGATACGCAGTATTTT
j_gene: TRBJ2-3
v_gene: TRBV6-1
d_gene: TRBD2
abundance: few

CDR3aa: CASSQRGAADYGYTF
CDR3nt: TGCGCCAGCAGCCAGAGGGGGGCCGCCGATTATGGCTACACCTTC
j_gene: TRBJ1-2
v_gene: TRBV5-1
d_gene: NA
abundance: few

CDR3aa: CSVVPGTEAFF
CDR3nt: TGCAGCGTTGTGCCCGGCACTGAAGCTTTCTTT
j_gene: TRBJ1-1
v_gene: TRBV29-1
d_gene: NA
abundance: NA

CDR3aa: CSARDASGVYTDTQYF
CDR3nt: TGCAGTGCTAGAGATGCAAGCGGGGTCTACACAGATACGCAGTATTTT
j_gene: TRBJ2-3
v_gene: TRBV20-1
d_gene: TRBD2
abundance: NA

CDR3aa: CSALNWDEQFF
CDR3nt: TGCAGTGCTCTAAATTGGGATGAGCAGTTCTTC
j_gene: TRBJ2-1
v_gene: TRBV20-1
d_gene: NA
abundance: NA

CDR3aa: CASSFSGRPYEQDF
CDR3nt: TGTGCCAGCAGCTTCTCGGGCAGACCCTACGAGCAGGACTTC
j_gene: TRBJ2-7
v_gene: TRBV11-2
d_gene: NA
abundance: NA

CDR3aa: CASSPDSWTQYF
CDR3nt: TGTGCCAGCAGTCCGGACAGTTGGACCCAGTACTTC
j_gene: TRBJ2-5
v_gene: TRBV6-6
d_gene: NA
abundance: few

CDR3aa: CSVEPLQSGEQFF
CDR3nt: TGCAGCGTTGAACCCCTCCAGTCGGGTGAGCAGTTCTTC
j_gene: TRBJ2-1
v_gene: TRBV29-1
d_gene: NA
abundance: NA